Described below is a single T cell receptor beta chain sequence and its context. Its antigen is as yet unknown. Some clones are missing from TCRdb's copy, which holds only in-frame ones; the method was immunoSEQ multiplex PCR. This table has approximately 6,000 clones, just over 90% appearing once. Germline V gene sequence: CDR1 MNHEY, CDR2 SVGAGI. This CDR3 is 13 amino acids long. Losses at the gene ends were 2 bases for V and 5 bases for J; bases not matched to a gene: 1. The data originate from a study of lymphopenia after photon versus proton radiotherapy. Study observations and caveats: Oligoclonal CD8+ Temra expansion after nadir drove photon patients' diversity drop. Post-nadir TCR diversity decline inversely tracked overall survival among those who died. Relative stability marked proton patients; photon patients lost diversity and naive cells. Survival link was tested only in deceased patients; proton benefit remains a possibility.

The V call is TRBV6-5, the J call TRBJ1-1, with 8 bases identical to TRBD1. Source: peripheral blood, taken from a patient treated with photon-based radiotherapy. The sequence was obtained from a man in his sixties with cholangiocarcinoma. DNA for the CDR3: TGTGCCAGCAGTTACAACAGGGGGACTGAAGCTTTCTTT. Translation gives CASSYNRGTEAFF.